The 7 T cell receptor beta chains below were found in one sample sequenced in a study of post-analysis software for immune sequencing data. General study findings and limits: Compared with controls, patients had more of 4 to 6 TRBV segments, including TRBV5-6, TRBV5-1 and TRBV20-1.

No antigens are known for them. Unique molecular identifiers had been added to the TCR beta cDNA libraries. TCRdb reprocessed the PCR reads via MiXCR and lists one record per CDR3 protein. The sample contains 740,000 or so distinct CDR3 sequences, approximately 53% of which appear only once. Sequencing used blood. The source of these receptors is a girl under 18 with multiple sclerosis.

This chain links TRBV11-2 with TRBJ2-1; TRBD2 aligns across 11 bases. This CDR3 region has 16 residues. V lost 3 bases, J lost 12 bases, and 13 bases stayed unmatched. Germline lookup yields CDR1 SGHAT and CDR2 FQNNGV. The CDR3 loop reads CASSFGTSGPILLQFF. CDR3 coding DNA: TGTGCCAGCAGCTTCGGGACTAGCGGCCCTATCCTCTTGCAGTTCTTC.

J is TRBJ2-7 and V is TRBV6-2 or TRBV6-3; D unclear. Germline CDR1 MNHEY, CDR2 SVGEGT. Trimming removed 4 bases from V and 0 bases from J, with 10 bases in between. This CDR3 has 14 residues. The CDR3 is CASSWTVSSYEQYF. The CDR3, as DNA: TGTGCCAGCAGTTGGACCGTGAGCTCCTACGAGCAGTACTTC.

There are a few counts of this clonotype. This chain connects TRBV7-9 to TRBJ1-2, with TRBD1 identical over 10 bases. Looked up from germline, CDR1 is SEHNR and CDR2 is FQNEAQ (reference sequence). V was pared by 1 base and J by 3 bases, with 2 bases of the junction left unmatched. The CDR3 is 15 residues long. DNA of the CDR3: TGTGCCAGCAGCTTAGTGGACAGGGGGGACTATGGCTACACCTTC. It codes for CASSLVDRGDYGYTF.

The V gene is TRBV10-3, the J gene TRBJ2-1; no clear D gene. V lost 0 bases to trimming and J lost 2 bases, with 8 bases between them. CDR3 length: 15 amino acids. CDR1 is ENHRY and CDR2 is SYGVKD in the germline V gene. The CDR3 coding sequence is TGTGCCATCAGTGAGTCATACAGCGCCTACAATGAGCAGTTCTTC. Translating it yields CAISESYSAYNEQFF.

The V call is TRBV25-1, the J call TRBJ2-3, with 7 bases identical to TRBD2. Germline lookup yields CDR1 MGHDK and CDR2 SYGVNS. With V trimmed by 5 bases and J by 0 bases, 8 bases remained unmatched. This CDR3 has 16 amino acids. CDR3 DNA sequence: TGTGCCAGCAGTTCGGGCTGGCGGGGGAGCACAGATACGCAGTATTTT. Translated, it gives CASSSGWRGSTDTQYF.

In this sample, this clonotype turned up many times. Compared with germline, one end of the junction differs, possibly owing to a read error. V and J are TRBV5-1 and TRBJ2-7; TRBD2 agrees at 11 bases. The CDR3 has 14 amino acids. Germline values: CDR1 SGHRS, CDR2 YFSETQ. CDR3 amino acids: CASSLGLAVYEQYF. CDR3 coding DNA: TGTGCCAGCAGCTTGGGACTAGCGGTCTACGAGCAGTACTTC.

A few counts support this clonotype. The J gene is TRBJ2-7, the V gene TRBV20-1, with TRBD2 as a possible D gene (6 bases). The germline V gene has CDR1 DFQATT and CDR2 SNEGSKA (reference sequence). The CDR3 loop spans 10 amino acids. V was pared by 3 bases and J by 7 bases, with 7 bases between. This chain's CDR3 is CSASREEQYF. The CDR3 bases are TGCAGTGCTAGCCGGGAGGAGCAGTACTTC.